The 7 T cell receptor beta chains listed next were all sequenced from one sample in a study of cytomegalovirus exposure and HLA in healthy donors. The PCR was carried out with 60 Vbeta primers and 13 Jbeta primers. TCRdb's table, derived via immunoSEQ multiplex PCR, lists solely in-frame clones and lacks some. This sample yields approximately 200,000 clones, of which about 77% are seen a single time; about 5% belongs to the top ten. Sequencing was carried out using PBMCs. The receptors come from a man aged 25 to 45 in good health and CMV-seropositive.

This chain links TRBV7-9 with TRBJ1-4; 7 bases align to TRBD1. The length of the CDR3 is 16 residues. Trimming removed 7 bases from V and 4 bases from J; junction bases left unmatched: 12. Per germline, CDR1 SEHNR and CDR2 FQNEAQ (reference sequence). The CDR3 sequence: CASTLLGTVYNEKLFF. CDR3 bases: TGTGCCAGCACTTTACTCGGGACAGTTTATAATGAAAAACTGTTTTTT.

Note on this clone: Additional DNA sequences in this sample encode the identical CDR3. The chain couples TRBV6-5 to TRBJ1-2, with D perhaps TRBD1 (6 bases). The V and J ends lost 5 bases and 4 bases respectively, with 11 bases between them. The germline V gene has CDR1 MNHEY and CDR2 SVGAGI. CDR3 length equals 13 residues. CDR3 in DNA: TGTGCCAGCAGTCGCGACAGGACCTATGGCTACACCTTC. It yields the protein CASSRDRTYGYTF.

This clone was found a few times. The rearrangement joins TRBV27 to TRBJ1-4; unclear D gene. Germline assignment: CDR1 MNHEY and CDR2 SMNVEV (reference sequence). CDR3 size: 15 residues. Trimming took off 0 bases at V and 4 bases at J, with 9 bases between the two ends. The CDR3 reads CASSLSPRRNEKLFF. The CDR3 region has the DNA TGTGCCAGCAGTTTATCCCCCAGGCGTAATGAAAAACTGTTTTTT.

The chain employs TRBV30 and TRBJ2-3; perhaps TRBD1 as D (5 bases). Per the germline V gene, CDR1 is GTSNPN and CDR2 is SVGIG (reference sequence). The CDR3 is 11 residues long. The V end was cut by 3 bases, the J end by 5 bases, with 6 bases between. CDR3: CAWRGLDTQYF. Here the CDR3 DNA reads TGTGCCTGGAGGGGGCTAGATACGCAGTATTTT.

The rearrangement joins TRBV19 to TRBJ1-6, with 7 nucleotides matching TRBD1. This CDR3 is 13 amino acids long. The germline gives CDR1 LNHDA, CDR2 SQIVND (reference sequence). J was trimmed by 14 bases and V by 5 bases; bases with no gene match: 9. The CDR3 is CASSSPGQRTLHF. DNA for the CDR3: TGTGCCAGTAGTTCACCGGGACAGAGGACCCTCCACTTT.

This clone was detected a few times. The gene calls are TRBV7-2 and TRBJ2-3; 10 bases agree with TRBD2. The germline CDR1 and CDR2 sequences are SGHTA and FQGNSA. The CDR3 totals 19 residues. Trimming at V came to 5 bases and at J to 5 bases, leaving 19 bases not matched to a gene. CDR3 nucleotide sequence: TGTGCCAGCAGCCCTAGTGCCCTGCCTAGCGGGAGAGGAGGAGATACGCAGTATTTT. It translates to CASSPSALPSGRGGDTQYF.

This clone has just a few counts. The gene calls are TRBV7-6 and TRBJ1-5; D remains unclear. Per germline, CDR1 SGHVS and CDR2 FNYEAQ. V lost 1 base, J lost 4 bases, and 8 bases lay in between. The CDR3 loop spans 14 amino acids. Written as DNA, the CDR3 is TGTGCCAGCAGCTTAGACGGGTGGAATCAGCCCCAGCATTTT. Its protein product is CASSLDGWNQPQHF.